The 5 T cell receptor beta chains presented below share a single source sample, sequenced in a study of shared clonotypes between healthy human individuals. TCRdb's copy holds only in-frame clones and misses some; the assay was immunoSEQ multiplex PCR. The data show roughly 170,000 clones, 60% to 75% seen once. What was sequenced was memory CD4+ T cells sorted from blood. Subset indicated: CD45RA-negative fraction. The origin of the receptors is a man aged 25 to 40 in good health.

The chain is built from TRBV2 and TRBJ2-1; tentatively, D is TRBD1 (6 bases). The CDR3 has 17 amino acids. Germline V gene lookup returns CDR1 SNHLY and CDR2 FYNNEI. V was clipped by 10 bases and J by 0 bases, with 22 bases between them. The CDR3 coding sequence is TGTGCCACCCCCGACACAGGGTCCGGAAGCTCCTACAATGAGCAGTTCTTC. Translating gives CATPDTGSGSSYNEQFF.

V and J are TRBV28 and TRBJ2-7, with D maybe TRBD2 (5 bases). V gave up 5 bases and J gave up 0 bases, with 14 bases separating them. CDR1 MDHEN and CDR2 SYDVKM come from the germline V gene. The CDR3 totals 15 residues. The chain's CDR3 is CASSPGGTTSYEQYF. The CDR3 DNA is TGTGCCAGCAGTCCAGGAGGAACAACCTCCTACGAGCAGTACTTC.

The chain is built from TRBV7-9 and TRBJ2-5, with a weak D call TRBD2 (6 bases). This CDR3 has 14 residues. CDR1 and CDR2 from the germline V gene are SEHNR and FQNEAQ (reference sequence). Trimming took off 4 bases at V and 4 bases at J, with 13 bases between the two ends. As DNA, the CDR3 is TGTGCCAGCAGCTCCACCGGGAGAGCAGAGACCCAGTACTTC. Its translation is CASSSTGRAETQYF. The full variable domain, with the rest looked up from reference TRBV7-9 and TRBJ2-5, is DTGVSQNPRHKITKRGQNVTFRCDPISEHNRLYWYRQTLGQGPEFLTYFQNEAQLEKSRLLSDRFSAERPKGSFSTLEIQRTEQGDSAMYLCASSSTGRAETQYFGPGTRLLVL.

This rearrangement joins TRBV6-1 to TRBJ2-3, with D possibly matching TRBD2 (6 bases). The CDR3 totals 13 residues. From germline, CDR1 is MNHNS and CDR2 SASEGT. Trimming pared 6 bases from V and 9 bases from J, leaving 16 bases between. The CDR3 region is CASSRDSLDTQYF. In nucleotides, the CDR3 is TGTGCCAGCAGCCGGGACTCCTTGGACACGCAGTATTTT.

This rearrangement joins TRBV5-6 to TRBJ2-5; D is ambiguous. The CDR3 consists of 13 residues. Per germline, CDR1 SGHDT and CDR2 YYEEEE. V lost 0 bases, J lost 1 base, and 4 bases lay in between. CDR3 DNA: TGTGCCAGCAGCTTGGGCGTCCAAGAGACCCAGTACTTC. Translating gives CASSLGVQETQYF. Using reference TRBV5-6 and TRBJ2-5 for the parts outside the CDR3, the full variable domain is DAGVTQSPTHLIKTRGQQVTLRCSPKSGHDTVSWYQQALGQGPQFIFQYYEEEERQRGNFPDRFSGHQFPNYSSELNVNALLLGDSALYLCASSLGVQETQYFGPGTRLLVL.